This TCR beta chain was retrieved from a study of T cells after yellow fever vaccination. This CDR3 has 13 amino acids. With 5 bases clipped from V and 9 bases from J, the junction kept 7 bases outside the gene matches. CDR1 is MRHNA, CDR2 SNTAGT, per germline. TCRdb independently ran MiXCR on the 5' RACE reads; one entry per CDR3 protein. The table lists 300,000 to 350,000 distinct CDR3 sequences, 3.5% to 4.5% of them singletons. This clonotype was seen a few times. This chain joins TRBV6-4 and TRBJ2-1; 7 nucleotides align to TRBD1. This TCR was sampled from a man younger than 35 who received the YFV17D yellow fever vaccine. This sample comprised PBMCs, obtained 15 days after the yellow fever booster vaccination. CDR3 in amino acids: CASSLTGMSEQFF. The CDR3 DNA follows: TGTGCCAGCAGTCTGACAGGGATGAGTGAGCAGTTCTTC.